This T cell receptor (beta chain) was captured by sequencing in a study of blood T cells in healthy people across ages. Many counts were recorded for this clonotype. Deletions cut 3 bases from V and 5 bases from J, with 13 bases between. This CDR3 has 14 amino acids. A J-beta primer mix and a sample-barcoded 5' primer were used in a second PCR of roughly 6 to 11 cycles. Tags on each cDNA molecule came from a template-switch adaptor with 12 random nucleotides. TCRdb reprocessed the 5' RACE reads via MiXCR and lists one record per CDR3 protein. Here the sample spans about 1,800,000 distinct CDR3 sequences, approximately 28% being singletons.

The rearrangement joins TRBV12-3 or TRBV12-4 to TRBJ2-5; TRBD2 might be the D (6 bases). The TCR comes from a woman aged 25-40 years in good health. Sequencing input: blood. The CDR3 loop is CASSLQETRETQYF. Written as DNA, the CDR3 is TGTGCCAGCAGTTTGCAGGAGACTAGGGAGACCCAGTACTTC.